This T cell receptor (beta chain) is from a study of blood T cell repertoires in COVID-19. On the study more broadly: PBMCs, B-cell-depleted T cells, or T cells were the source of the cDNA or gDNA that made up the material.

The CDR3 spans 16 residues. From germline, CDR1 is MDHEN and CDR2 SYDVKM. The V and J ends lost 1 base and 0 bases respectively, with 10 bases between them. Only in-frame clones appear in the TCRdb table, and some are missing; sequencing was by immunoSEQ multiplex PCR. The sample lists 150,000 to 200,000 clones, over 80% occurring once. V gene TRBV28 combines with J gene TRBJ1-5; TRBD1 might be the D (6 bases). This clonotype was sampled from a woman between 65 and 79 years old with COVID-19, enrolled during active disease. The sequenced sample consisted of peripheral blood. In DNA, the CDR3 is TGTGCCAGCAGTTTATACCAGGGGTATAGCAATCAGCCCCAGCATTTT. Encoded protein: CASSLYQGYSNQPQHF.